This T cell receptor beta chain originates from a study of cytomegalovirus exposure and HLA in healthy donors. Germline V gene sequence: CDR1 SGHDT, CDR2 YYEEEE. V was pared by 1 base and J by 5 bases, with 14 bases of the junction left unmatched. This CDR3 region has 17 residues. The PCR employed 60 Vbeta primers together with 13 Jbeta primers. Profiled with immunoSEQ multiplex PCR; TCRdb holds only in-frame clones, not every one. The sample yields 150,000 to 200,000 clones, over 80% seen once. The clonotype comes from a woman aged 18-29 years in good health and CMV-seronegative. The sample taken for sequencing was PBMCs. The chain uses TRBV5-6 and TRBJ2-5; 7 bases map to TRBD1. Here the CDR3 DNA reads TGTGCCAGCAGCTTGCCTCAAGGATACAGGGGCCGGGAGACCCAGTACTTC. It specifies CASSLPQGYRGRETQYF.